Included here is one T cell receptor (beta chain) sequence, with context. There is no known antigen for this receptor. No much larger clonotype is one base removed from it; base qualities were not supplied. These data belong to a study of CD8 T cells in Susac syndrome (dated by TCRdb to about 2019). Regarding the research as a whole: Repertoire sequencing was used to test whether CD8+ T cell activation and differentiation in Susac syndrome was antigen driven.

RNA was extracted using the RNeasy kit, and roughly 0.5 to 1 microgram was reverse transcribed with random hexamers. The immunoSEQ multiplex PCR assay, covering 54 Vbeta and 13 Jbeta segments, was used to amplify TCR beta CDR3 regions. To correct PCR amplification bias, a synthetic template baseline was used for both primer optimization and computational correction. In the paper's pipeline: Reads were annotated to V, D and J genes per IMGT and analyzed with immunoSEQ Analyzer, keeping only productive sequences. To calculate clonality, Shannon entropy was normalized by log2 of the number of productive unique sequences and then subtracted from one. For each patient and control, public and private clones were evaluated within the 100 most prevalent clones. Clones were defined as Susac-specific if absent from the healthy and MS cohorts, from 1052 published viral clones and from other ImmuneACCESS disease sequences. TCRdb reworked the public reads: Q25 trimming with fastp, MiXCR clone assembly, productive beta chains retained. Entries are consolidated by CDR3 protein sequence, retaining the most common genes and DNA. TCRdb, not the original authors, processed these V and J calls. The sample profile shows roughly 200,000 distinct CDR3 sequences; 85% to 95% of them were found once. About 0.1% of the sample comes from the top ten.

High-throughput TCR beta sequencing profiled peripheral blood CD8+ and CD4+ T cells from healthy donors, Susac syndrome patients and multiple sclerosis patients. Healthy donors were included as age- and sex-matched controls. Bulk CD8+ and CD4+ T cells were purified by magnetic negative isolation, while CD8+ TEMRA cells were enriched using FACS. Blood was collected in EDTA tubes and processed within 24 hours, with PBMCs isolated through density gradient centrifugation. PBMCs destined for TCR sequencing were cryopreserved in liquid nitrogen and later thawed in a 37 °C water bath. The sorted or isolated CD4+, CD8+ and CD8+ TEMRA cells reached a purity of at least 90%. Findings and caveats that apply to the study as a whole: The study acknowledged that relatively few individuals were included in the TCR sequencing and HLA analysis.

Counted from cysteine to phenylalanine, this CDR3 has 15 amino acids. Just the 45-base CDR3 DNA is kept, in frame starting at base 1. V is pruned by 0 bases and J by 5 bases, leaving 6 bases of the junction without a gene match. The germline V gene specifies SGHDT as CDR1 and YYEEEE as CDR2. The sequence was obtained from a human donor in good health. Input material: CD4+ T cells from PBMCs. The rearranged segments are TRBV5-6 and TRBJ1-1, with TRBD1 matching 8 junction bases. The CDR3 in this case is CASSLARGLSTEAFF. The sequenced DNA is TGTGCCAGCAGCTTGGCCAGGGGGCTAAGTACTGAAGCTTTCTTT.